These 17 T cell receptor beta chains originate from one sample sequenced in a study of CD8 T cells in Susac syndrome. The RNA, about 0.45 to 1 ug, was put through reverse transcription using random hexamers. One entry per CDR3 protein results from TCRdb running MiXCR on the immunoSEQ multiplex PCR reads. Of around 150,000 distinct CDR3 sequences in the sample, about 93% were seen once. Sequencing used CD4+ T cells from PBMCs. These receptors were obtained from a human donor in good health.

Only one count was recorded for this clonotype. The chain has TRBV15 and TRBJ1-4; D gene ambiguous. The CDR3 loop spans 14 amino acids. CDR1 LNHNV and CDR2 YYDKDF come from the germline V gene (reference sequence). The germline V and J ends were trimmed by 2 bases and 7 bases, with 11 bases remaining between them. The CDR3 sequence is CATSRLRAAEKLFF. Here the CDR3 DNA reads TGTGCCACCAGCAGACTAAGGGCGGCTGAAAAACTGTTTTTT. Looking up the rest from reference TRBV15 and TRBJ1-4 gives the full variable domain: DAMVIQNPRYQVTQFGKPVTLSCSQTLNHNVMYWYQQKSSQAPKLLFHYYDKDFNNEADTPDNFQSRRPNTSFCFLDIRSPGLGDTAMYLCATSRLRAAEKLFFGSGTQLSVL.

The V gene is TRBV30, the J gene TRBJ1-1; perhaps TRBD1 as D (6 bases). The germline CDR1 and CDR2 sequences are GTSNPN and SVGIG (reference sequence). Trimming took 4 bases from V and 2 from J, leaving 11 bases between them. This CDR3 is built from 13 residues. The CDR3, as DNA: TGTGCCTGGACCCGGGACACCAACACTGAAGCTTTCTTT. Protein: CAWTRDTNTEAFF.

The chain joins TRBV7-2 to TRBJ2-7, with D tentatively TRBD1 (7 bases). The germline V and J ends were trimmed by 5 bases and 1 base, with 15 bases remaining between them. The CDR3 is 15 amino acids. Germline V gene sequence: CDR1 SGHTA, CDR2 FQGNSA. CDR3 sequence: CASSARQGGSYEQYF. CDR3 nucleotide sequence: TGTGCCAGCAGCGCCCGCCAGGGGGGTTCCTACGAGCAGTACTTC.

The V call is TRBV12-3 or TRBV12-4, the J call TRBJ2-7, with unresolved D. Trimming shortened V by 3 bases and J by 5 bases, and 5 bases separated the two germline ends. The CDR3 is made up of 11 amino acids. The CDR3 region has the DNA TGTGCCAGCAGTTTGGGGAACGAGCAGTACTTC. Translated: CASSLGNEQYF.

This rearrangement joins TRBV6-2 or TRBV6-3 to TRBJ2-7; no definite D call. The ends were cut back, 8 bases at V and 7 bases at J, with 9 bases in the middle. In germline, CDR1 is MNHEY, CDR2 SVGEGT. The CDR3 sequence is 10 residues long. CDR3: CASVPWEQYF. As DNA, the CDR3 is TGTGCCAGCGTCCCGTGGGAGCAGTACTTC.

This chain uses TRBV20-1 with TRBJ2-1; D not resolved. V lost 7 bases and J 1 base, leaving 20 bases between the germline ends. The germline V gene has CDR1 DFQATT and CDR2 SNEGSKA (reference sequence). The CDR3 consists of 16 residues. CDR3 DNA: TGCAGTGTCCGGACCATGGAGCCCACATCCTACAATGAGCAGTTCTTC. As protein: CSVRTMEPTSYNEQFF.

This CDR3 is CAWRTGGVYGYTF. In DNA form, the CDR3 reads TGTGCCTGGAGGACCGGCGGGGTCTATGGCTACACCTTC. This chain links TRBV30 with TRBJ1-2, with D uncertain. Germline loops: CDR1 GTSNPN, CDR2 SVGIG (reference sequence). The ends were cut back, 3 bases at V and 4 bases at J, with 12 bases in the middle. The length of the CDR3 is 13 residues.

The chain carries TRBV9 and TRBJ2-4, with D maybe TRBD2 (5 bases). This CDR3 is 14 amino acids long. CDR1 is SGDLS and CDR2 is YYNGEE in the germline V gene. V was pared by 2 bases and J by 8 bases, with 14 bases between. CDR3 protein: CASSVTTRGDIQYF. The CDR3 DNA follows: TGTGCCAGCAGCGTGACTACCCGCGGAGACATTCAGTACTTC.

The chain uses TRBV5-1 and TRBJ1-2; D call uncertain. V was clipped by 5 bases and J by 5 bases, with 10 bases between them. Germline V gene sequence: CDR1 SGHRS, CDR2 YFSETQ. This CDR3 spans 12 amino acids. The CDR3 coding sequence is TGCGCCAGCAGGCAGACTGAATATGGCTACACCTTC. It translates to CASRQTEYGYTF.

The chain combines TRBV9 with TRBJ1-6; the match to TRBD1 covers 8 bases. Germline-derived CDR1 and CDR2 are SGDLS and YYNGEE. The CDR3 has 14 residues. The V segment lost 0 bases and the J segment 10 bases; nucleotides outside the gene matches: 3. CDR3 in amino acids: CASSVGQGASPLHF. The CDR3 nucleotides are TGTGCCAGCAGCGTAGGGCAGGGGGCGTCACCCCTCCACTTT.

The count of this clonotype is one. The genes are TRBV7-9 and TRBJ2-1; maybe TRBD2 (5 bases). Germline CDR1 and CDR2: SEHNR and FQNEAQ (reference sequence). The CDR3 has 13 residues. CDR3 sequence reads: CVPVGLRVDEQFF. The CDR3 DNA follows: TGTGTCCCCGTTGGTTTGAGGGTGGATGAGCAGTTCTTC. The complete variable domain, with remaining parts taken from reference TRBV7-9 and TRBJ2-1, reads DTGVSQNPRHKITKRGQNVTFRCDPISEHNRLYWYRQTLGQGPEFLTYFQNEAQLEKSRLLSDRFSAERPKGSFSTLEIQRTEQGDSAMYLCVPVGLRVDEQFFGPGTRLTVL.

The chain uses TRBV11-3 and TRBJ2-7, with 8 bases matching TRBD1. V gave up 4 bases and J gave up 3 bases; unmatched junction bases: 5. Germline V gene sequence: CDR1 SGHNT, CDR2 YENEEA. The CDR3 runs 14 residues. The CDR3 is CASSSGQGGYEQYF. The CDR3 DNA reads TGTGCCAGCAGCTCCGGACAGGGAGGCTACGAGCAGTACTTC.

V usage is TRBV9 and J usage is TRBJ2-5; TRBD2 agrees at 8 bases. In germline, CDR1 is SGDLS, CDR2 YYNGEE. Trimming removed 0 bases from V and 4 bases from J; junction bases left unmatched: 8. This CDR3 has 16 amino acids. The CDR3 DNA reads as TGTGCCAGCAGCGTAGGTAACTACGCGGGGGGAGAGACCCAGTACTTC. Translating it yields CASSVGNYAGGETQYF.

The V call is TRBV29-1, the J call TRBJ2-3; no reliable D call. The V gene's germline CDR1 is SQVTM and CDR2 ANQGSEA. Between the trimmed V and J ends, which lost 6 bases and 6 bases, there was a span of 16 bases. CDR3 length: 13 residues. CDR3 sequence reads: CSVQRETQDTQYF. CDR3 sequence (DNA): TGCAGCGTCCAGCGCGAGACCCAGGATACGCAGTATTTT.

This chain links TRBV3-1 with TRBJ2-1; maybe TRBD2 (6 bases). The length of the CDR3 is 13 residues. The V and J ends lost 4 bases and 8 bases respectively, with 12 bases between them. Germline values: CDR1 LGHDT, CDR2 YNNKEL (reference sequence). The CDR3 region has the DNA TGTGCCAGCAGCCGACTAGGGGTCGATGAGCAGTTCTTC. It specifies CASSRLGVDEQFF.

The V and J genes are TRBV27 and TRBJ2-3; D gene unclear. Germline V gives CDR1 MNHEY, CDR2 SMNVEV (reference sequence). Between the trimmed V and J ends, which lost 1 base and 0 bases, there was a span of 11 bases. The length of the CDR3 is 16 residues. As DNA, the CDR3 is TGTGCCAGCAGTTTATTTGCTGATAGAAGCACAGATACGCAGTATTTT. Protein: CASSLFADRSTDTQYF.

The CDR3 DNA is TGCAGTGCCGAAAGCCGGGACAGCTATGGCTACACCTTC. The encoded protein is CSAESRDSYGYTF. The chain has TRBV20-1 and TRBJ1-2, with 7 bases matching TRBD1. With V trimmed by 6 bases and J by 4 bases, 8 bases remained unmatched. The CDR3 spans 13 residues. Germline V lookup: CDR1 DFQATT, CDR2 SNEGSKA (reference sequence).